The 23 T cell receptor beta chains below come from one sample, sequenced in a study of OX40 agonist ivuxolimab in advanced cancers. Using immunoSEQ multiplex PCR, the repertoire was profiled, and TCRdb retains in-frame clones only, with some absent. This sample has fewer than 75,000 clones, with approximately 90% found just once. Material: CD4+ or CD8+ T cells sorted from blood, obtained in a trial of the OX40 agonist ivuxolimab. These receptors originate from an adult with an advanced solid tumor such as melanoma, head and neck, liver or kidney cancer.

The CDR3 protein is CASSEGLQAETQYF. The CDR3 coding sequence is TGTGCCAGCAGTGAGGGTCTCCAGGCAGAGACCCAGTACTTC. This chain uses TRBV25-1 with TRBJ2-5; D is unclear. Germline V gives CDR1 MGHDK, CDR2 SYGVNS. The CDR3 sequence is 14 residues long. V was cut by 3 bases and J by 4 bases, with 12 bases left in between. Based on the CDR3 plus reference TRBV25-1 and TRBJ2-5, the full variable domain is EADIYQTPRYLVIGTGKKITLECSQTMGHDKMYWYQQDPGMELHLIHYSYGVNSTEKGDLSSESTVSRIRTEHFPLTLESARPSHTSQYLCASSEGLQAETQYFGPGTRLLVL.

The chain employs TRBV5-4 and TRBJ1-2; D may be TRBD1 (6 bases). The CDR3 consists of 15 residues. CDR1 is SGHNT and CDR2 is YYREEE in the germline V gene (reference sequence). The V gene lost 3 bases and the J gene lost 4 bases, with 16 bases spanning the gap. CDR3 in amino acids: CASSSRATGIYGYTF. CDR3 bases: TGTGCCAGCAGCTCGAGGGCAACAGGGATCTATGGCTACACCTTC. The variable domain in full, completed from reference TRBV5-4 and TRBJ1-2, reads ETGVTQSPTHLIKTRGQQVTLRCSSQSGHNTVSWYQQALGQGPQFIFQYYREEENGRGNFPPRFSGLQFPNYSSELNVNALELDDSALYLCASSSRATGIYGYTFGSGTRLTVV.

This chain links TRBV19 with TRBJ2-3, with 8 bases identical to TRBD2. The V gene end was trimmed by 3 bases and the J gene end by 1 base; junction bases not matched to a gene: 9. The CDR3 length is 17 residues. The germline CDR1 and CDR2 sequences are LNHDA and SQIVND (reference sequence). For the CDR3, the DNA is TGTGCCAGTAGTATTGGACTAGCTGGGAGGGGCACAGATACGCAGTATTTT. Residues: CASSIGLAGRGTDTQYF.

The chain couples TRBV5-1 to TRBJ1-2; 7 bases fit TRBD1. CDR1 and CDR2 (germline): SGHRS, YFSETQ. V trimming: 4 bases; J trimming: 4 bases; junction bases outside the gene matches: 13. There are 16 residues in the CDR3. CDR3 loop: CASSRRPGQSGYGYTF. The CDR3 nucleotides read TGCGCCAGCAGCCGGAGGCCGGGACAGAGCGGCTATGGCTACACCTTC.

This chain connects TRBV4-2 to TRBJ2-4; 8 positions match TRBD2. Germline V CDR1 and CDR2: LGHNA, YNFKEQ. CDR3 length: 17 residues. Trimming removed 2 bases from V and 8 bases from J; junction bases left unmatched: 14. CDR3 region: CASSQRVAGGGVDIQYF. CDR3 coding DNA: TGTGCCAGCAGCCAAAGGGTCGCGGGAGGCGGTGTAGACATTCAGTACTTC.

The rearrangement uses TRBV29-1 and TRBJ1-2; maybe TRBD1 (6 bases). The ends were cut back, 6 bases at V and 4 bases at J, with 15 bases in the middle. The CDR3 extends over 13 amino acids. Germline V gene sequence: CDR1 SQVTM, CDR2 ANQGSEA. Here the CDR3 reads CSVVTGSSYGYTF. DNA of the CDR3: TGCAGCGTAGTTACAGGGTCCTCCTATGGCTACACCTTC.

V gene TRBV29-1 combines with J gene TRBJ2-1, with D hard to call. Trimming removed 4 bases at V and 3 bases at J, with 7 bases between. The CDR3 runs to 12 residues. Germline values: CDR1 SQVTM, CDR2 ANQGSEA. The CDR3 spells CSVGPIYNEQFF. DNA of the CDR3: TGCAGCGTTGGTCCCATCTACAATGAGCAGTTCTTC.

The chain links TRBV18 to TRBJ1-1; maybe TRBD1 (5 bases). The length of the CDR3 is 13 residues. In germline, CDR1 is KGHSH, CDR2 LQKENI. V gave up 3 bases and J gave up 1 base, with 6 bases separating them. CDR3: CASSPTENTEAFF. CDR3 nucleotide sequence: TGTGCCAGCTCACCGACAGAGAACACTGAAGCTTTCTTT.

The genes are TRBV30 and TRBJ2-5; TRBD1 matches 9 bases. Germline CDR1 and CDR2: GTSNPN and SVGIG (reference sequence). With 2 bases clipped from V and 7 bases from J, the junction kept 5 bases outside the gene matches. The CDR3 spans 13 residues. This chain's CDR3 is CAWSRDRVGTQYF. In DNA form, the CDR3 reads TGTGCCTGGAGTCGGGACAGGGTCGGGACCCAGTACTTC.

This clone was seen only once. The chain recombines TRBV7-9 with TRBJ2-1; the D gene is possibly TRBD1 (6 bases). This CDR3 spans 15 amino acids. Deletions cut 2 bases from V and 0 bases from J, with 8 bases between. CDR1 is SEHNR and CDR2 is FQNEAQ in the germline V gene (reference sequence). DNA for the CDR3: TGTGCCAGCAGCTTATCAGGGGACTCCTACAATGAGCAGTTCTTC. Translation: CASSLSGDSYNEQFF.

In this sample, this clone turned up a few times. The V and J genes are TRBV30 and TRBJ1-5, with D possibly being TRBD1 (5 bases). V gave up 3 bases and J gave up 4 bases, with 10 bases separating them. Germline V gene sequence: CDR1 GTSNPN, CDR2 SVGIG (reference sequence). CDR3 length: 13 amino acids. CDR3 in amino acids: CAWRSRANQPQHF. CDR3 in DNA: TGTGCCTGGAGAAGCAGGGCGAATCAGCCCCAGCATTTT.

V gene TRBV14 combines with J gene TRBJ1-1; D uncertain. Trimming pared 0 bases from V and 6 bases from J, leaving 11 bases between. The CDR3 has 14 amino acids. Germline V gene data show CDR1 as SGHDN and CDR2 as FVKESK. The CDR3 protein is CASSQESGRPEAFF. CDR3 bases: TGTGCCAGCAGCCAAGAGTCGGGGAGGCCTGAAGCTTTCTTT.

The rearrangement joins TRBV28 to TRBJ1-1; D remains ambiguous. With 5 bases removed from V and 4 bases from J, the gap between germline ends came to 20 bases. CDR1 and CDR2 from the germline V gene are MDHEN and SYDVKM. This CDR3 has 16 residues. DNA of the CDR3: TGTGCCAGCAGTCTCCGCCAGACACGACTGGTCACTGAAGCTTTCTTT. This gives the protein CASSLRQTRLVTEAFF.

This CDR3 reads CASSFEGPPNEQFF. The CDR3 coding sequence is TGTGCCAGCAGTTTTGAGGGTCCCCCCAATGAGCAGTTCTTC. The chain carries TRBV27 and TRBJ2-1; weak D call: TRBD2 (5 bases). Germline loops: CDR1 MNHEY, CDR2 SMNVEV (reference sequence). V shed 3 bases and J shed 6 bases, with 12 bases lying between them. The CDR3 extends over 14 amino acids.

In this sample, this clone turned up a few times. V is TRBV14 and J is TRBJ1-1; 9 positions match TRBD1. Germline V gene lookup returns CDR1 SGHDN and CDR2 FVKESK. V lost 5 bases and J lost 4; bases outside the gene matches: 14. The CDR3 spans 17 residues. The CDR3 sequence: CASSYFPGQGSTTEAFF. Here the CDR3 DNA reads TGTGCCAGCAGCTACTTCCCGGGACAGGGATCGACCACTGAAGCTTTCTTT.

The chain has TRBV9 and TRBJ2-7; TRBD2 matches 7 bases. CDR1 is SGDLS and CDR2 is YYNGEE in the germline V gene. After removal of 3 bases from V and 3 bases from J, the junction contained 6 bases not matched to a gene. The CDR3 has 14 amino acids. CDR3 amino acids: CASSEGAGDYEQYF. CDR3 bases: TGTGCCAGCAGCGAAGGCGCGGGAGACTACGAGCAGTACTTC.

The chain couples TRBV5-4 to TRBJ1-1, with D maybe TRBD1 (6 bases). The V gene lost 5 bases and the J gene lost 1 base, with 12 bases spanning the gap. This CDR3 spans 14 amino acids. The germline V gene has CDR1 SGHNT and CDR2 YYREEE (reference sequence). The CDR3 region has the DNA TGTGCCAGCAGGTGGGGGCCAACGAACACTGAAGCTTTCTTT. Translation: CASRWGPTNTEAFF.

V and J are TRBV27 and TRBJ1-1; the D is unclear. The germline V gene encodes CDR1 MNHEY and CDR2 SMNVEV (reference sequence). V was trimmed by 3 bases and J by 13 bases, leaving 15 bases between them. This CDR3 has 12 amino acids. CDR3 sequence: CASSLRTGILFF. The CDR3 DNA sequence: TGTGCCAGCAGTTTGAGAACGGGCATTCTTTTCTTT.

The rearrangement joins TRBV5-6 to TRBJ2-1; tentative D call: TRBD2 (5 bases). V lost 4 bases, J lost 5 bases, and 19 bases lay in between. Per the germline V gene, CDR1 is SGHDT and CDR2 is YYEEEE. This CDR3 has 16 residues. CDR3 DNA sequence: TGTGCCAGCAGCAGGCGGATGGTAGCGCAGAACAATGAGCAGTTCTTC. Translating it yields CASSRRMVAQNNEQFF.

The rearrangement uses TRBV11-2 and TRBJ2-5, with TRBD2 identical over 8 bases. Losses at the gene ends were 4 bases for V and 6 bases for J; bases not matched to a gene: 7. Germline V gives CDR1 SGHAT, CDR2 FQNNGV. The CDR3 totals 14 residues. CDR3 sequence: CASSSESGRQTQYF. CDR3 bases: TGTGCCAGCAGCTCTGAAAGCGGGAGACAGACCCAGTACTTC.

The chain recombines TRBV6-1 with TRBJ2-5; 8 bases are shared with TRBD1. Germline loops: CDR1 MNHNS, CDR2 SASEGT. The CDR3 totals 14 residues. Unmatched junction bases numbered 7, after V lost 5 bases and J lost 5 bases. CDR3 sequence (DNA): TGTGCCAGCAGTCCAGCAGGGGGCGGTGAGACCCAGTACTTC. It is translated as CASSPAGGGETQYF.

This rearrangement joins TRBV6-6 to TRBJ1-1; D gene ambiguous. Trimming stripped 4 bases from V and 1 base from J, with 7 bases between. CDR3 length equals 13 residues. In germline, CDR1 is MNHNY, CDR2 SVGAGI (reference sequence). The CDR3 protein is CASSSLENTEAFF. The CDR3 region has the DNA TGTGCCAGCAGTTCCCTTGAGAACACTGAAGCTTTCTTT.

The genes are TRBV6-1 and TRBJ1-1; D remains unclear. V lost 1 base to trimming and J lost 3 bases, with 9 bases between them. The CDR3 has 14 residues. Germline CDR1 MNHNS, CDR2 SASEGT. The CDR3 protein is CASSEEGRYTEAFF. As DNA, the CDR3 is TGTGCCAGCAGTGAAGAAGGCAGGTACACTGAAGCTTTCTTT.